A single sample gave rise to the 14 T cell receptor beta chains below, sequenced in a study of blood T cell repertoires in COVID-19 (dated by TCRdb to about 2020). To prepare the library, the immunoSEQ multiplex PCR assay was applied. This is the immuneACCESS table as TCRdb keeps it, with only in-frame sequences that have V and J called. A part of the clones is gone; compared with another copy, unresolved V genes explain less than half, and the rest is unexplained. This sample lists 45,000 to 55,000 clones; approximately 88% were detected once. Approximately 3.5% of the sample rests with the top ten. Sequenced sample: peripheral blood. The receptors stem from a human donor in a cohort sampled during active COVID-19.

This clone was picked up one time. This chain links TRBV29-1 with TRBJ2-3; 9 bases align to TRBD2. From germline, CDR1 is SQVTM and CDR2 ANQGSEA. With 4 bases clipped from V and 0 bases from J, the junction kept 2 bases outside the gene matches. This CDR3 comprises 14 residues. CDR3 in DNA: TGCAGCGTTGTGACTAGCGGAAGCACAGATACGCAGTATTTT. Its protein product is CSVVTSGSTDTQYF.

This clone was seen once. This chain uses TRBV20-1 with TRBJ1-5, with a tentative D call TRBD1 (6 bases). The germline CDR1 and CDR2 sequences are DFQATT and SNEGSKA (reference sequence). This CDR3 is 14 amino acids long. The V gene lost 3 bases and the J gene lost 4 bases, with 13 bases spanning the gap. The CDR3 region is CSASDLTGNQPQHF. DNA of the CDR3: TGCAGTGCTAGTGACCTAACAGGGAATCAGCCCCAGCATTTT.

The V gene is TRBV9, the J gene TRBJ1-3, with D tentatively TRBD1 (6 bases). Trimming shortened V by 1 base and J by 1 base, and 15 bases separated the two germline ends. Germline CDR1 is SGDLS and CDR2 is YYNGEE. CDR3 length: 17 amino acids. The CDR3 sequence is CASSVTADSSSGNTIYF. In DNA, the CDR3 is TGTGCCAGCAGCGTAACCGCGGACAGTTCGTCTGGAAACACCATATATTTT.

J is TRBJ1-4 and V is TRBV7-9; D gene unclear. CDR1 SEHNR and CDR2 FQNEAQ come from the germline V gene (reference sequence). Trimming removed 11 bases from V and 7 bases from J, with 17 bases in between. This CDR3 contains 13 residues. The CDR3 DNA reads TGTGCCTTCCGGACGGAGGGAGTTGAAAAACTGTTTTTT. Protein product: CAFRTEGVEKLFF.

This clone was detected once. V is TRBV2 and J is TRBJ1-2, with a tentative D call TRBD1 (6 bases). Germline V CDR1 and CDR2: SNHLY, FYNNEI. The CDR3 loop spans 15 amino acids. The ends were cut back, 3 bases at V and 4 bases at J, with 15 bases in the middle. This CDR3 reads CASSDPGDKIYGYTF. The CDR3 DNA sequence: TGTGCCAGCAGTGACCCCGGGGACAAGATCTATGGCTACACCTTC.

This rearrangement joins TRBV7-3 to TRBJ2-2; tentative D call: TRBD2 (6 bases). CDR1 and CDR2 (germline): SGHTA, FQGTGA. The CDR3 sequence is 16 residues long. Trimming took 5 bases from V and 4 from J, leaving 17 bases between them. The CDR3 loop reads CASSQQAAGSTGELFF. In nucleotides, the CDR3 is TGTGCCAGCAGCCAACAAGCGGCGGGATCCACCGGGGAGCTGTTTTTT.

J is TRBJ2-3 and V is TRBV10-1; D is possibly TRBD1 (5 bases). V lost 0 bases, J lost 1 base, and 8 bases lay in between. The V gene's germline CDR1 is WNHNN and CDR2 SYGVQD (reference sequence). The CDR3 sequence is 15 residues long. The CDR3 bases are TGCGCCAGCAGTGAGTCTTGGGGCCGCACAGATACGCAGTATTTT. It encodes CASSESWGRTDTQYF.

The V call is TRBV7-2, the J call TRBJ1-2; 9 bases agree with TRBD1. The CDR3 has 15 amino acids. In germline, CDR1 is SGHTA, CDR2 FQGNSA. With V trimmed by 1 base and J by 6 bases, 6 bases remained unmatched. The CDR3 DNA is TGTGCCAGCAGCTTAGGTGGCGACAGGGGGGATGGCTACACCTTC. Amino acid sequence: CASSLGGDRGDGYTF.

The chain joins TRBV6-1 to TRBJ2-7; D perhaps matches TRBD2 (5 bases). The ends were cut back, 3 bases at V and 3 bases at J, with 12 bases in the middle. The germline V gene has CDR1 MNHNS and CDR2 SASEGT. The CDR3 length is 14 residues. CDR3 amino acids: CASSETRGYYEQYF. DNA for the CDR3: TGTGCCAGCAGTGAGACCCGGGGATACTACGAGCAGTACTTC.

V usage is TRBV5-1 and J usage is TRBJ1-2; D unclear. Germline CDR1 reads SGHRS; CDR2 reads YFSETQ. V was clipped by 0 bases and J by 6 bases, with 6 bases between them. The CDR3 spans 12 residues. CDR3 amino acids: CASSLGENGYTF. CDR3 DNA: TGCGCCAGCAGCTTGGGGGAGAATGGCTACACCTTC. The full variable domain, in which reference TRBV5-1 and TRBJ1-2 provide the parts outside the CDR3, is KAGVTQTPRYLIKTRGQQVTLSCSPISGHRSVSWYQQTPGQGLQFLFEYFSETQRNKGNFPGRFSGRQFSNSRSEMNVSTLELGDSALYLCASSLGENGYTFGSGTRLTVV.

CDR3 nucleotide sequence: TGTGCCAACACATCCGGGACAGGGAATAATGGCTACACCTTC. Its translation: CANTSGTGNNGYTF. The V and J genes are TRBV2 and TRBJ1-2, with TRBD1 matching over 9 bases. The germline V gene has CDR1 SNHLY and CDR2 FYNNEI. J gave up 6 bases and V 10 bases, and 12 bases lay outside the gene matches. This CDR3 comprises 14 residues.

V gene TRBV2 combines with J gene TRBJ1-2; D gene ambiguous. Deletions cut 5 bases from V and 5 bases from J, with 9 bases between. The CDR3 sequence is 12 residues long. Germline V gives CDR1 SNHLY, CDR2 FYNNEI. CDR3 DNA sequence: TGTGCCAGCAGTCCGGTCTCATATGGCTACACCTTC. This encodes CASSPVSYGYTF.

This clone was detected once. The rearrangement joins TRBV7-6 to TRBJ2-3; TRBD2 might be the D (6 bases). Between the trimmed V and J ends, which lost 5 bases and 6 bases, there was a span of 18 bases. The CDR3 runs 15 residues. Germline values: CDR1 SGHVS, CDR2 FNYEAQ. CDR3 DNA: TGTGCCAGCAGCAACGGACCGGGGGAGAGGGATACGCAGTATTTT. Amino acids: CASSNGPGERDTQYF.

The V call is TRBV9, the J call TRBJ2-2; D possibly corresponds to TRBD2 (5 bases). Trimming took off 3 bases at V and 2 bases at J, with 11 bases between the two ends. The CDR3 sequence is 15 residues long. CDR1 is SGDLS, CDR2 YYNGEE, per germline. The DNA of the CDR3 is TGTGCCAGCAGCGGTCATAGCGAAAACACCGGGGAGCTGTTTTTT. This translates into CASSGHSENTGELFF.